The source of this TCR beta chain is a study of CD8 T cells in ankylosing spondylitis. The CDR3 sequence is 17 residues long. About this clonotype: The antigen is undetermined. Since a much larger clone is just one base distant, this may be a read error.

In TCRdb, the 5' RACE reads were re-called with MiXCR into one record per CDR3 protein. The data contain 200,000 to 250,000 distinct CDR3 sequences, 25% to 30% of them singletons. General observations from the study: Blood of patients with ankylosing spondylitis appeared to be characterized by a TCR beta motif of several highly homologous variants.

The sequence came from a male donor with ankylosing spondylitis or in good health (not recorded which). The rearrangement joins TRBV21-1 to TRBJ2-6; the listed D gene, TRBD1, was not tested against the DNA. TRBV21-1 constitutes a pseudogene. The sample comprised blood, either unsorted or a sorted T cell fraction (not recorded which). This CDR3 is CASFPSTPPSGAKVLTF. CDR3 nucleotide sequence: TGTGCCAGTTTCCCCTCGACCCCCCCCTCTGGGGCCAAAGTCCTGACTTTC.